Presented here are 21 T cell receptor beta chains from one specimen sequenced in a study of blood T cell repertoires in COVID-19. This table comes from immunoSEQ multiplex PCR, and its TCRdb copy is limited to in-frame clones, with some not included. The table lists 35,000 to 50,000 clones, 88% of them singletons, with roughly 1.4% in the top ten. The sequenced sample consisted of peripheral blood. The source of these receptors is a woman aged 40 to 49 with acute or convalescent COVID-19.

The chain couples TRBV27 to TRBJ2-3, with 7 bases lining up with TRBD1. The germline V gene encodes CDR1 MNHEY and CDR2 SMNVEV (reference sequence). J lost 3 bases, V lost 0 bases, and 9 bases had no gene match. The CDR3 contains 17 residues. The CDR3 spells CASSLSLQTGITDTQYF. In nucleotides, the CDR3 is TGTGCCAGCAGTTTATCCCTTCAGACAGGGATAACAGATACGCAGTATTTT.

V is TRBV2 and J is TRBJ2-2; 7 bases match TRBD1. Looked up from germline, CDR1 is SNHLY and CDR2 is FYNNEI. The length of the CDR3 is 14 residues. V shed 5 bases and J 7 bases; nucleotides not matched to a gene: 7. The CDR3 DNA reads TGTGCCAGCAGTAGGGACAGTATAATCGGGGAGCTGTTTTTT. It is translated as CASSRDSIIGELFF. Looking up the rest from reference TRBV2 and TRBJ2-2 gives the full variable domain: EPEVTQTPSHQVTQMGQEVILRCVPISNHLYFYWYRQILGQKVEFLVSFYNNEISEKSEIFDDQFSVERPDGSNFTLKIRSTKLEDSAMYFCASSRDSIIGELFFGEGSRLTVL.

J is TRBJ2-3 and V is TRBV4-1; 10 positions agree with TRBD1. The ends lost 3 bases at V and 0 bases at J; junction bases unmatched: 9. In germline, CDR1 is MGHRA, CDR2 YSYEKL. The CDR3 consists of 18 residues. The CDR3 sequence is CASSHTTTGGYSTDTQYF. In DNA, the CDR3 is TGCGCCAGCAGCCACACAACGACAGGGGGCTATAGCACAGATACGCAGTATTTT.

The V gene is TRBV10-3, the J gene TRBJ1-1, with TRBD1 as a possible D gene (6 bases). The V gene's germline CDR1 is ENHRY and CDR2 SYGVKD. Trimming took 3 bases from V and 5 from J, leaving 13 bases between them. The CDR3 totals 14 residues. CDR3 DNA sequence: TGTGCCATCAGTGACCACAGGGATGAAACTGAAGCTTTCTTT. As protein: CAISDHRDETEAFF.

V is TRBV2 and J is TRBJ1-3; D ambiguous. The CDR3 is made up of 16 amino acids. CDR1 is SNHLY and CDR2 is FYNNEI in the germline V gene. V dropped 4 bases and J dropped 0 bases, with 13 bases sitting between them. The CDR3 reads CASSVRTGSSGNTIYF. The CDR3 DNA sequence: TGTGCCAGCAGTGTCAGGACGGGGAGCTCTGGAAACACCATATATTTT.

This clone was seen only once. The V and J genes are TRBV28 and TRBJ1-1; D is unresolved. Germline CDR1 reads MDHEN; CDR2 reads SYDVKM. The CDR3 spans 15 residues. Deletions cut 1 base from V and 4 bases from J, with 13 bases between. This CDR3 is CASSLSPGIGTEAFF. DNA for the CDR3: TGTGCCAGCAGTTTATCTCCGGGGATCGGCACTGAAGCTTTCTTT.

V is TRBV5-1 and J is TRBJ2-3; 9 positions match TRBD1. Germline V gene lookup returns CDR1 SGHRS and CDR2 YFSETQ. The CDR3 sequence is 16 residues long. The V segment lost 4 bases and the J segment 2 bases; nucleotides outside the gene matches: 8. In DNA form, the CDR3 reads TGCGCCAGCAGCCCGACCGGGACAGGGAACACAGATACGCAGTATTTT. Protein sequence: CASSPTGTGNTDTQYF.

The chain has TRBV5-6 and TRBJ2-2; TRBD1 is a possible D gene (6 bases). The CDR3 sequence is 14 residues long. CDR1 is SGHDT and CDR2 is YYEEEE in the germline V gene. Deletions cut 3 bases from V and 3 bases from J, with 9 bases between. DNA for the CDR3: TGTGCCAGCAGCTCAGGGGCCGACACCGGGGAGCTGTTTTTT. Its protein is CASSSGADTGELFF.

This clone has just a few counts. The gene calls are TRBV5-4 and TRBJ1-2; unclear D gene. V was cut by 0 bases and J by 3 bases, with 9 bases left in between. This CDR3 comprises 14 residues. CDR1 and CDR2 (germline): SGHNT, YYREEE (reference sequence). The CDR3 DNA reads TGTGCCAGCAGCTTGGATCCAGCGGACTATGGCTACACCTTC. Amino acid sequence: CASSLDPADYGYTF.

The CDR3 is CASSPSKAQGAASQPQHF. The CDR3 bases are TGTGCCAGCAGTCCCTCGAAGGCGCAGGGGGCGGCTTCTCAGCCCCAGCATTTT. The chain has TRBV6-6 and TRBJ1-5, with 8 bases lining up with TRBD1. Germline assignment: CDR1 MNHNY and CDR2 SVGAGI (reference sequence). The CDR3 length is 18 residues. Unmatched junction bases numbered 18, after V lost 5 bases and J lost 6 bases.

CDR3 region: CASSDRDYNEQFF. In nucleotides, the CDR3 is TGTGCCAGCAGTGATCGGGACTACAATGAGCAGTTCTTC. The V call is TRBV6-4, the J call TRBJ2-1, with a weak D call TRBD2 (5 bases). The CDR3 has 13 residues. Germline lookup yields CDR1 MRHNA and CDR2 SNTAGT. Trimming shortened V by 3 bases and J by 3 bases, and 6 bases separated the two germline ends.

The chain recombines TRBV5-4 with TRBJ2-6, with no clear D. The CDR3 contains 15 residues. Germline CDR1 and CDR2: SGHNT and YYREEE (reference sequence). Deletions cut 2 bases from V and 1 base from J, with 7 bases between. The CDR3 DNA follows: TGTGCCAGCAGCTTTGATACATCTGGGGCCAACGTCCTGACTTTC. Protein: CASSFDTSGANVLTF.

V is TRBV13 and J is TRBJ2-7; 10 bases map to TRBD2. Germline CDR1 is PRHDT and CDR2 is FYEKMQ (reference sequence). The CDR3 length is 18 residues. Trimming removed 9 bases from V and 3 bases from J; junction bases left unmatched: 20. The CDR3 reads CASGSQGRIAGGYYEQYF. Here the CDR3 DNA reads TGTGCCAGTGGGAGTCAGGGCAGAATAGCGGGAGGATACTACGAGCAGTACTTC. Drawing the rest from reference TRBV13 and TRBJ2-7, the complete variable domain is AAGVIQSPRHLIKEKRETATLKCYPIPRHDTVYWYQQGPGQDPQFLISFYEKMQSDKGSIPDRFSAQQFSDYHSELNMSSLELGDSALYFCASGSQGRIAGGYYEQYFGPGTRLTVT.

The CDR3 region has the DNA TGTGCCAGCAGCTTATTCGGGACAGGAGGGACTGAAGCTTTCTTT. Protein sequence: CASSLFGTGGTEAFF. The chain recombines TRBV7-9 with TRBJ1-1; 8 positions match TRBD1. CDR1 and CDR2 from the germline V gene are SEHNR and FQNEAQ (reference sequence). The J segment lost 5 bases and the V segment lost 2 bases, leaving 7 bases of the junction unmatched. The CDR3 has 15 amino acids.

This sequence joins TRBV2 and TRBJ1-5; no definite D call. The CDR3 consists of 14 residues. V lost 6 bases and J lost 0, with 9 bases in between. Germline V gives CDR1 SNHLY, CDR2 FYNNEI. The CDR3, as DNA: TGTGCCAGCAGCTACACAGATAGCAATCAGCCCCAGCATTTT. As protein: CASSYTDSNQPQHF. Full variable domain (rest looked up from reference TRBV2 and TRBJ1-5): EPEVTQTPSHQVTQMGQEVILRCVPISNHLYFYWYRQILGQKVEFLVSFYNNEISEKSEIFDDQFSVERPDGSNFTLKIRSTKLEDSAMYFCASSYTDSNQPQHFGDGTRLSIL.

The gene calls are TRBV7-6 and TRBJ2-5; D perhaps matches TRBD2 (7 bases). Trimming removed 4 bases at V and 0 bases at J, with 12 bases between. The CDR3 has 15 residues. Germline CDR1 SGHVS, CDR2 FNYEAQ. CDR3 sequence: CASSSPRGHQETQYF. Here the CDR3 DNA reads TGTGCCAGCAGCTCCCCGCGGGGGCACCAAGAGACCCAGTACTTC.

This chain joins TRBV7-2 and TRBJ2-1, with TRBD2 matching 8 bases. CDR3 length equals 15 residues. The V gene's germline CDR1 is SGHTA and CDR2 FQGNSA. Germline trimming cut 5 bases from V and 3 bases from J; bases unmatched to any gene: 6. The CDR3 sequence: CASSPQAGGYNEQFF. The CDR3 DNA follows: TGTGCCAGCAGCCCGCAGGCGGGGGGCTACAATGAGCAGTTCTTC.

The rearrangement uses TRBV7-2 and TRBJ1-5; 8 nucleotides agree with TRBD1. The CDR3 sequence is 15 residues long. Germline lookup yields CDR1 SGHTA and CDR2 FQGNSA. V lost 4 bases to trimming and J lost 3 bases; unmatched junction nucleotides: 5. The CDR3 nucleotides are TGTGCCAGCAGCTCGAGGACAGGGCTCAATCAGCCCCAGCATTTT. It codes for CASSSRTGLNQPQHF.

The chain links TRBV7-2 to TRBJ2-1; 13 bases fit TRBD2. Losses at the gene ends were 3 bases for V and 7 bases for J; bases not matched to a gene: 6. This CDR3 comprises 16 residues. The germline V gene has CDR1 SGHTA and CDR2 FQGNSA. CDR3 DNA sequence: TGTGCCAGCAGCTTGCGGACTAGCGGGAGTGGAAATGAGCAGTTCTTC. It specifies CASSLRTSGSGNEQFF.

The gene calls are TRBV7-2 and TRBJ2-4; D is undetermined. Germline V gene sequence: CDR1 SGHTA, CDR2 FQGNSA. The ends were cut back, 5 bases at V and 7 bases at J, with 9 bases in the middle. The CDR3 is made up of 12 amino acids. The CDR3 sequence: CASSLYSNIQYF. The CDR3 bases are TGTGCCAGCAGCCTTTACAGTAACATTCAGTACTTC. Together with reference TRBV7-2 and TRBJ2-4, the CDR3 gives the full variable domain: GAGVSQSPSNKVTEKGKDVELRCDPISGHTALYWYRQSLGQGLEFLIYFQGNSAPDKSGLPSDRFSAERTGGSVSTLTIQRTQQEDSAVYLCASSLYSNIQYFGAGTRLSVL.

The CDR3 DNA is TGCGCCAGCAGCCAAGGAGGTATTGACTATGGCTACACCTTC. The encoded protein is CASSQGGIDYGYTF. The V gene is TRBV4-1, the J gene TRBJ1-2; no clear D. V shed 1 base and J shed 3 bases, with 9 bases lying between them. Germline V gene lookup returns CDR1 MGHRA and CDR2 YSYEKL. The CDR3 is made up of 14 amino acids.